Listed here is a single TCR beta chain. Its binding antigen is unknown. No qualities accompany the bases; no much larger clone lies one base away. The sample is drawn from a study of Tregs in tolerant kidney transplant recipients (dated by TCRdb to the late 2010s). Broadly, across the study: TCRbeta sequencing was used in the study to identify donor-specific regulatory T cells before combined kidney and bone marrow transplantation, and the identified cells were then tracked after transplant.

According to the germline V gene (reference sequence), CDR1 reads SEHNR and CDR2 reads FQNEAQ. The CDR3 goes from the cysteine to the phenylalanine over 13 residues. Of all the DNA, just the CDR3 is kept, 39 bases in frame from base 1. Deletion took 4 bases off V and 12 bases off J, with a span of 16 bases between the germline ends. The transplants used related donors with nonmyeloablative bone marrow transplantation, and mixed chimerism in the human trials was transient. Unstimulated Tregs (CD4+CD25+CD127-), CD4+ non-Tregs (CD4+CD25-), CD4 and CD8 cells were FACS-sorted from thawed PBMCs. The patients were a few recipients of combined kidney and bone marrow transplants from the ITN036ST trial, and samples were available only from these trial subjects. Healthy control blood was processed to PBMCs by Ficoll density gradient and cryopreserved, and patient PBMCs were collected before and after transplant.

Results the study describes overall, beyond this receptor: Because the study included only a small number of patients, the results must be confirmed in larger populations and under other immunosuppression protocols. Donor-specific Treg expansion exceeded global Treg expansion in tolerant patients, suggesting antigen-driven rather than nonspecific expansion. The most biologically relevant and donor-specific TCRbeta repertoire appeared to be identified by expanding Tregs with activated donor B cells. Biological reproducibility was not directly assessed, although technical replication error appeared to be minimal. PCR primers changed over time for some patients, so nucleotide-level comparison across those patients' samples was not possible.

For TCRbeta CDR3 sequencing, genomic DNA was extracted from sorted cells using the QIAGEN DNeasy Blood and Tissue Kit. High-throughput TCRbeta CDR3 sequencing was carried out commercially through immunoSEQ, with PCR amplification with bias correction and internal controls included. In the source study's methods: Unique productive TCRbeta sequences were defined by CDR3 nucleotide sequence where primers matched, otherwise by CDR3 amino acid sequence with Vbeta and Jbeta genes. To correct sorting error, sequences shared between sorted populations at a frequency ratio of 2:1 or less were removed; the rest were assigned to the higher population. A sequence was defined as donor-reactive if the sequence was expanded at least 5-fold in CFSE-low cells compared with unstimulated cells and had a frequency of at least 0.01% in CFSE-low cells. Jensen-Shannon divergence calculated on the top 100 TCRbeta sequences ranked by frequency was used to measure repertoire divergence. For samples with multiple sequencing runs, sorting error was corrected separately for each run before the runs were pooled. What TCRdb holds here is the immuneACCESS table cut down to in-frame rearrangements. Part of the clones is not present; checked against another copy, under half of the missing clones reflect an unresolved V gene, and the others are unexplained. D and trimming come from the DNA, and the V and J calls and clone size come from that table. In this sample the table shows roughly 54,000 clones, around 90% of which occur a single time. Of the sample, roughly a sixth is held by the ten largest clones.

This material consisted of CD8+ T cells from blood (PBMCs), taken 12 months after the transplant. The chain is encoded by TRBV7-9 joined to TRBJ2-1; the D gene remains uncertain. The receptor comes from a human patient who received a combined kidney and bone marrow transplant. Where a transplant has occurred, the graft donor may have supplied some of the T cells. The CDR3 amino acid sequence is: CASSSPLQIPQFF. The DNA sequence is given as TGTGCCAGCAGCTCCCCCCTACAGATTCCGCAGTTCTTC.